One and the same sample provided the 32 T cell receptor beta chains below, sequenced in a study of blood T cell repertoires in COVID-19. Sequenced by immunoSEQ multiplex PCR; TCRdb stores in-frame clones only, minus some. The table has some 150,000 clones, 86% seen once; the top ten hold around 6.5%. Sequencing was carried out using peripheral blood. Receptor source: a woman older than 75 in a cohort sampled during active or convalescent COVID-19.

The rearrangement links TRBV5-1 to TRBJ2-5, with 7 bases fitting TRBD2. V lost 6 bases to trimming and J lost 2 bases; unmatched junction nucleotides: 7. Germline V gene data show CDR1 as SGHRS and CDR2 as YFSETQ. This CDR3 is built from 14 residues. This CDR3 reads CASTKGGKQETQYF. The CDR3 DNA is TGCGCCAGCACAAAGGGAGGGAAGCAAGAGACCCAGTACTTC.

This chain joins TRBV7-9 and TRBJ2-2; D perhaps matches TRBD1 (6 bases). Germline V CDR1 and CDR2: SEHNR, FQNEAQ (reference sequence). V lost 5 bases to trimming and J lost 0 bases, with 16 bases between them. The CDR3 extends over 17 amino acids. The CDR3 sequence: CASSPWLQGSNTGELFF. The CDR3 bases are TGTGCCAGCAGCCCCTGGTTACAGGGCTCGAACACCGGGGAGCTGTTTTTT. Supplemented by reference TRBV7-9 and TRBJ2-2, the full variable domain reads DTGVSQNPRHKITKRGQNVTFRCDPISEHNRLYWYRQTLGQGPEFLTYFQNEAQLEKSRLLSDRFSAERPKGSFSTLEIQRTEQGDSAMYLCASSPWLQGSNTGELFFGEGSRLTVL.

J is TRBJ1-1 and V is TRBV7-8; no clear D. Looked up from germline, CDR1 is SGHVS and CDR2 is FQNEAQ. Trimming took 1 base from V and 1 from J, leaving 13 bases between them. The CDR3 loop spans 16 amino acids. The CDR3 bases are TGTGCCAGCAGCTTAGGAGTGTCGCGGGGGAACACTGAAGCTTTCTTT. Translated: CASSLGVSRGNTEAFF.

V and J are TRBV7-9 and TRBJ1-4, with 8 bases that match TRBD1. Germline V lookup: CDR1 SEHNR, CDR2 FQNEAQ (reference sequence). This CDR3 is built from 13 residues. V was pared by 1 base and J by 8 bases, with 0 bases of the junction left unmatched. CDR3 sequence: CASSLGTGEKLFF. CDR3 bases: TGTGCCAGCAGCTTAGGGACAGGGGAAAAACTGTTTTTT.

This clone was seen a few times. V gene TRBV5-6 combines with J gene TRBJ2-7, with 15 bases lining up with TRBD2. The CDR3 covers 16 residues. V shed 9 bases and J 1 base; nucleotides not matched to a gene: 8. Germline CDR1 SGHDT, CDR2 YYEEEE. The CDR3 sequence is CATGTSGRYLSYEQYV. The CDR3 DNA is TGTGCCACCGGGACTAGCGGGAGGTATCTTTCCTACGAGCAGTACGTC.

This clone has more than one count but fewer than ten. CDR3 residues: CASSYNGVSGNTIYF. CDR3 in DNA: TGTGCCAGCAGTTACAACGGGGTCTCTGGAAACACCATATATTTT. The V call is TRBV6-2 or TRBV6-3, the J call TRBJ1-3; no clear D. The germline gives CDR1 MNHEY, CDR2 SVGEGT. V was clipped by 2 bases and J by 0 bases, with 8 bases between them. The CDR3 covers 15 residues.

This CDR3 reads CASSSIAATYNEQFF. The CDR3 region has the DNA TGCGCCAGCAGCTCGATAGCAGCCACCTACAATGAGCAGTTCTTC. J is TRBJ2-1 and V is TRBV5-1; D is uncertain. This CDR3 contains 15 residues. CDR1 and CDR2 (germline): SGHRS, YFSETQ. V was trimmed by 3 bases and J by 2 bases, leaving 12 bases between them.

V is TRBV3-1 (or the pseudogene TRBV3-2) and J is TRBJ2-4, with a weak D call TRBD1 (6 bases). CDR3 length equals 13 residues. Germline V gene sequence: CDR1 LGHDT, CDR2 YNNKEL (reference sequence). Trimming removed 0 bases from V and 11 bases from J, with 11 bases in between. CDR3 nucleotides: TGTGCCAGCAGCCAAGAGGGGGCGAGGGTTCAGTACTTC. This codes for CASSQEGARVQYF.

This clone occurred a few times. The gene calls are TRBV7-8 and TRBJ2-2; D remains unclear. The CDR3 spans 16 residues. Trimming cost V 2 bases and J 7 bases, with 17 bases left between them. In germline, CDR1 is SGHVS, CDR2 FQNEAQ. The CDR3 is CASSLSRLGGGGELFF. CDR3 nucleotide sequence: TGTGCCAGCAGCTTATCCCGTCTAGGTGGTGGCGGGGAGCTGTTTTTT.

V and J are TRBV19 and TRBJ1-1, with 8 bases fitting TRBD1. J gave up 1 base and V 3 bases, and 1 base lay outside the gene matches. The CDR3 is 14 residues long. Germline CDR1 LNHDA, CDR2 SQIVND (reference sequence). CDR3 sequence reads: CASSIQGANTEAFF. The CDR3, as DNA: TGTGCCAGTAGTATCCAGGGGGCGAACACTGAAGCTTTCTTT.

The chain is built from TRBV5-1 and TRBJ1-6; D may be TRBD1 (5 bases). In germline, CDR1 is SGHRS, CDR2 YFSETQ. V lost 7 bases to trimming and J lost 3 bases, with 14 bases between them. This CDR3 spans 15 amino acids. CDR3 coding DNA: TGCGCCAGCGGCGAAGGGGACTACTATAATTCACCCCTCCACTTT. Translation: CASGEGDYYNSPLHF.

The sample holds a few counts of this clone. The rearrangement uses TRBV25-1 and TRBJ1-5; D is perhaps TRBD1 (6 bases). The V end lost 5 bases, the J end lost 2 bases, and 7 bases lay between the germline ends. Germline loops: CDR1 MGHDK, CDR2 SYGVNS. The CDR3 extends over 13 amino acids. This CDR3 is CASSKGGNQPQHF. CDR3 in DNA: TGTGCCAGCAGTAAGGGGGGCAATCAGCCCCAGCATTTT.

The gene calls are TRBV19 and TRBJ1-1; maybe TRBD1 (5 bases). From germline, CDR1 is LNHDA and CDR2 SQIVND (reference sequence). The CDR3 is 14 amino acids. V lost 7 bases to trimming and J lost 4 bases, with 16 bases between them. CDR3 in amino acids: CASISGRVVTEAFF. The CDR3 DNA follows: TGTGCCAGTATTTCGGGCAGGGTCGTCACTGAAGCTTTCTTT. Full variable domain (missing parts from reference TRBV19 and TRBJ1-1): DGGITQSPKYLFRKEGQNVTLSCEQNLNHDAMYWYRQDPGQGLRLIYYSQIVNDFQKGDIAEGYSVSREKKESFPLTVTSAQKNPTAFYLCASISGRVVTEAFFGQGTRLTVV.

The chain combines TRBV6-5 with TRBJ1-5; D is possibly TRBD1 (5 bases). The germline V gene encodes CDR1 MNHEY and CDR2 SVGAGI. The CDR3 runs to 11 residues. V lost 8 bases and J 4 bases, leaving 6 bases between the germline ends. The CDR3: CASAGNQPQHF. CDR3 nucleotides: TGTGCCAGCGCAGGGAATCAGCCCCAGCATTTT.

This chain joins TRBV10-3 and TRBJ2-7; tentatively, D is TRBD1 (6 bases). This CDR3 comprises 11 residues. The germline V gene has CDR1 ENHRY and CDR2 SYGVKD. Trimming left V 7 bases short and J 4 bases short, with 8 bases between. The CDR3 reads CAITQGYEQYF. The CDR3 DNA is TGTGCCATCACCCAGGGGTACGAGCAGTACTTC.

This chain links TRBV12-5 with TRBJ1-1, with a possible D match to TRBD1 (6 bases). Trimming took off 5 bases at V and 3 bases at J, with 16 bases between the two ends. CDR1 and CDR2 (germline): LGHNT, FRNRAP. This CDR3 is 15 amino acids long. As DNA, the CDR3 is TGTGCTAGTGGTCCCCCTCAGGGGCGGGACACTGAAGCTTTCTTT. Amino acid sequence: CASGPPQGRDTEAFF.

This chain connects TRBV30 to TRBJ1-6, with D possibly matching TRBD1 (5 bases). This CDR3 spans 14 amino acids. Germline assignment: CDR1 GTSNPN and CDR2 SVGIG (reference sequence). Trimming shortened V by 1 base and J by 7 bases, and 11 bases separated the two germline ends. The CDR3 DNA follows: TGTGCCTGGAGTGGGCCCGGACAAAATTCACCCCTCCACTTT. Its translation is CAWSGPGQNSPLHF.

The chain couples TRBV5-4 to TRBJ1-2; 7 bases are a match to TRBD1. With 2 bases clipped from V and 1 base from J, the junction kept 2 bases outside the gene matches. CDR1 SGHNT and CDR2 YYREEE come from the germline V gene (reference sequence). This CDR3 has 14 residues. DNA for the CDR3: TGTGCCAGCAGCTTAGGACAGGTTAACTATGGCTACACCTTC. Translating it yields CASSLGQVNYGYTF.

This rearrangement joins TRBV6-5 to TRBJ2-3; 10 bases match TRBD2. The CDR3 spans 14 residues. CDR1 is MNHEY and CDR2 is SVGAGI in the germline V gene. In nucleotides, the CDR3 is TGTTCCGTGGGTGCAGCGGGGGGGCAAGATACGCAGTATTTT. Protein: CSVGAAGGQDTQYF.

The chain has TRBV6-5 and TRBJ2-1; TRBD2 matches at 9 bases. Germline V gene lookup returns CDR1 MNHEY and CDR2 SVGAGI. Trimming cost V 8 bases and J 0 bases; bases outside gene matches: 5. CDR3 length: 15 amino acids. The CDR3 protein is CASQREVLSYNEQFF. As DNA, the CDR3 is TGTGCCAGCCAGCGGGAGGTCCTCTCCTACAATGAGCAGTTCTTC.

A single count supports this clone. The rearrangement joins TRBV1 to TRBJ2-2; TRBD2 was called by the table and not checked on the DNA. TRBV1 is listed as a pseudogene. CDR3 length: 17 amino acids. The CDR3 DNA is TGCACCAGCAGCCAACTGTATGGCGGGGGGCCCAACCGGGAGCTGTTTTTT. It encodes CTSSQLYGGGPNRELFF.

This chain uses TRBV19 with TRBJ2-1; 16 bases are shared with TRBD2. Germline loops: CDR1 LNHDA, CDR2 SQIVND (reference sequence). The CDR3 spans 18 residues. V lost 6 bases to trimming and J lost 15 bases; unmatched junction nucleotides: 20. As DNA, the CDR3 is TGTGCCAGTAGCCCCAGTAGGCCAGGGACTAGCGGGAGGGCCGGGTGGTTCTTC. Translation: CASSPSRPGTSGRAGWFF.

The chain recombines TRBV21-1 with TRBJ2-3; the tabulated D call, TRBD2, remains unverified against the DNA. TRBV21-1 is flagged as a pseudogene. The CDR3 contains 22 residues. The CDR3 DNA is TGTGCCAGCAGCAAACAGACCTCCGGGACTAGCGGGGGGGCATCCTTGGCAGATACGCAGTATTTT. Its protein product is CASSKQTSGTSGGASLADTQYF.

The V and J genes are TRBV27 and TRBJ1-2; D is ambiguous. Germline CDR1 reads MNHEY; CDR2 reads SMNVEV (reference sequence). The CDR3 has 13 amino acids. The V end was cut by 6 bases, the J end by 8 bases, with 16 bases between. The CDR3 DNA reads TGTGCCAGCAGCCTAAGTAGGTTCAGGGGCTACACCTTC. Amino acids: CASSLSRFRGYTF.

The CDR3 protein is CASSTTLTYNEQFF. The CDR3 nucleotides read TGTGCCAGCAGTACGACTTTGACTTACAATGAGCAGTTCTTC. The chain is built from TRBV6-2 or TRBV6-3 and TRBJ2-1; unclear D gene. This CDR3 contains 14 residues. V shed 5 bases and J shed 4 bases, with 12 bases lying between them. From germline, CDR1 is MNHEY and CDR2 SVGEGT.

The chain employs TRBV29-1 and TRBJ2-1; maybe TRBD2 (5 bases). The ends were cut back, 5 bases at V and 4 bases at J, with 15 bases in the middle. The CDR3 consists of 14 residues. Germline loops: CDR1 SQVTM, CDR2 ANQGSEA. The chain's CDR3 is CSVQVKRQYNEQFF. In nucleotides, the CDR3 is TGCAGCGTTCAGGTAAAGCGGCAGTACAATGAGCAGTTCTTC.

In its sample, this clone was seen a few times. DNA for the CDR3: TGTGCCAGCAGCTCGCGGGGGGAGTACAATGAGCAGTTCTTC. Encoded protein: CASSSRGEYNEQFF. V is TRBV7-9 and J is TRBJ2-1; TRBD2 agrees at 8 bases. V lost 4 bases to trimming and J lost 4 bases; unmatched junction nucleotides: 3. This CDR3 has 14 amino acids. The germline V gene has CDR1 SEHNR and CDR2 FQNEAQ (reference sequence).

The V gene is TRBV15, the J gene TRBJ2-5, with D unclear. Germline loops: CDR1 LNHNV, CDR2 YYDKDF (reference sequence). V was cut by 0 bases and J by 5 bases, with 13 bases left in between. CDR3 size: 15 residues. This CDR3 is CATSRDWASHETQYF. The CDR3 coding sequence is TGTGCCACCAGCAGAGATTGGGCGTCCCATGAGACCCAGTACTTC.

The CDR3 bases are TGTGCCAGCAGTTTATACAGGACAGGGTTCGAGGGCTACACCTTC. Translation gives CASSLYRTGFEGYTF. The chain couples TRBV27 to TRBJ1-2; 8 bases are shared with TRBD1. This CDR3 has 15 residues. Germline V gene data show CDR1 as MNHEY and CDR2 as SMNVEV (reference sequence). The trim removed 1 base at V and 8 bases at J, leaving 9 bases unmatched.

The chain uses TRBV15 and TRBJ1-1, with 12 bases that match TRBD1. Germline CDR1 is LNHNV and CDR2 is YYDKDF (reference sequence). V lost 5 bases, J lost 5 bases, and 3 bases stayed unmatched. This CDR3 region has 14 residues. CDR3 sequence (DNA): TGTGCCACCAGCGGGACAGGGGGCTTTACTGAAGCTTTCTTT. Its protein product is CATSGTGGFTEAFF.

This clone has only one observation. This chain links TRBV5-5 with TRBJ1-6; 7 bases are shared with TRBD1. J lost 3 bases, V lost 4 bases, and 7 bases had no gene match. CDR3 size: 16 residues. Per germline, CDR1 SGHKS and CDR2 YYEKEE (reference sequence). In DNA form, the CDR3 reads TGTGCCAGCAGCCAGGGGGACCCTCACTATAATTCACCCCTCCACTTT. This encodes CASSQGDPHYNSPLHF.

This chain connects TRBV2 to TRBJ2-5; TRBD2 is a possible D gene (6 bases). The CDR3 runs to 12 residues. The V gene's germline CDR1 is SNHLY and CDR2 FYNNEI. V lost 6 bases and J 5 bases, leaving 10 bases between the germline ends. DNA for the CDR3: TGTGCCAGCAGCCCTGGAGGGGAGACCCAGTACTTC. Translated, it gives CASSPGGETQYF.